The rows below give T cell receptor beta chains drawn from one sample of a study of T cell responses to AZD1222 COVID-19 vaccine. TCRdb keeps only in-frame clones here, not all; method: immunoSEQ multiplex PCR. This table has about 39,000 clones, approximately 85% appearing once. Sequencing was performed on peripheral blood, taken 28 days after the second dose of the MenACWY control vaccine. The receptors were gathered from an adult who received the MenACWY meningococcal vaccine as a control. Each CDR3 is given with its conserved first and last residue. The order of the fields is V gene, J gene, D gene, clone size, CDR3 DNA, CDR3 protein. D genes are given only for firm matches. Only some rows state a clone size, as once, few, many or a class for expanded clones.

v_call: TRBV3-1/TRBV3-2
j_call: TRBJ2-3
d_call: -
clone_size: -
cdr3_nt: TGTGCCAGCAGCCCCCGCACAGATACGCAGTATTTT
cdr3_aa: CASSPRTDTQYF

v_call: TRBV4-1
j_call: TRBJ2-6
d_call: -
clone_size: -
cdr3_nt: TGCGCCAGCAGCCCTTTAGCGGTTTCTGGGGCCAACGTCCTGACTTTC
cdr3_aa: CASSPLAVSGANVLTF

v_call: TRBV14
j_call: TRBJ1-6
d_call: -
clone_size: -
cdr3_nt: TGTGCCAGCAGCCATGAGGGACGTAGTAATTCACCCCTCCACTTT
cdr3_aa: CASSHEGRSNSPLHF

v_call: TRBV27
j_call: TRBJ2-7
d_call: TRBD2
clone_size: -
cdr3_nt: TGTGCCAGCAGTTTATCCAGACTAGCGAGTCGCTACGAGCAGTACTTC
cdr3_aa: CASSLSRLASRYEQYF

v_call: TRBV27
j_call: TRBJ2-7
d_call: TRBD2
clone_size: -
cdr3_nt: TGTGCCAGCGCGGGGGGGCTCGGCTGGGAGCAGTACTTC
cdr3_aa: CASAGGLGWEQYF

v_call: TRBV27
j_call: TRBJ2-6
d_call: -
clone_size: few
cdr3_nt: TGTGCCAGCAGTTTATACACGTACAGCTCTGGGGCCAACGTCCTGACTTTC
cdr3_aa: CASSLYTYSSGANVLTF

v_call: TRBV27
j_call: TRBJ2-3
d_call: TRBD1
clone_size: -
cdr3_nt: TGTGCCAGCAGTCTACAGGGGCAAGATACGCAGTATTTT
cdr3_aa: CASSLQGQDTQYF

v_call: TRBV19
j_call: TRBJ1-1
d_call: -
clone_size: -
cdr3_nt: TGTGCCAGTAGTATAGGGTACTCAGGGAACACTGAAGCTTTCTTT
cdr3_aa: CASSIGYSGNTEAFF

v_call: TRBV20-1
j_call: TRBJ2-7
d_call: -
clone_size: -
cdr3_nt: TGCAGTGCTAGTCAGCGGATTCTCTACGAGCAGTACTTC
cdr3_aa: CSASQRILYEQYF

v_call: TRBV2
j_call: TRBJ2-1
d_call: TRBD2
clone_size: -
cdr3_nt: TGTGCCAGCAGGCCGTTTATAGCGGGAGGTGAAGAGCAGTTCTTC
cdr3_aa: CASRPFIAGGEEQFF

v_call: TRBV18
j_call: TRBJ2-3
d_call: TRBD1
clone_size: -
cdr3_nt: TGTGCCAGCTCAGCCCTACAGGGGCGGTATACAGATACGCAGTATTTT
cdr3_aa: CASSALQGRYTDTQYF

v_call: TRBV30
j_call: TRBJ2-7
d_call: TRBD2
clone_size: -
cdr3_nt: TGTGCCTGGAGTAAGGCTAGCGGGGCAGGGATCTACGAGCAGTACTTC
cdr3_aa: CAWSKASGAGIYEQYF

v_call: TRBV6-6
j_call: TRBJ2-1
d_call: -
clone_size: -
cdr3_nt: TGTGCCAGCACCGATAGGGGAGGATACAATGAGCAGTTCTTC
cdr3_aa: CASTDRGGYNEQFF

v_call: TRBV19
j_call: TRBJ2-1
d_call: TRBD1
clone_size: -
cdr3_nt: TGTGCCATCTCGGACAGGGGAGAGGTTAATGAGCAGTTCTTC
cdr3_aa: CAISDRGEVNEQFF

v_call: TRBV28
j_call: TRBJ2-5
d_call: -
clone_size: -
cdr3_nt: TGTGCCAGCAGTTTATTACCTTCGGAGACCCAGTACTTC
cdr3_aa: CASSLLPSETQYF

v_call: TRBV19
j_call: TRBJ1-1
d_call: -
clone_size: -
cdr3_nt: TGTGCCAGTAGTGAGGAATACACTGAAGCTTTCTTT
cdr3_aa: CASSEEYTEAFF

v_call: TRBV7-2
j_call: TRBJ2-3
d_call: -
clone_size: -
cdr3_nt: TGTGCCACTAAAAGCAGGGGCCGCACAGATACGCAGTATTTT
cdr3_aa: CATKSRGRTDTQYF

v_call: TRBV28
j_call: TRBJ2-2
d_call: -
clone_size: -
cdr3_nt: TGTGCCAGCAACAAAGCCGGGCCAAGGGTGAACACCGGGGAGCTGTTTTTT
cdr3_aa: CASNKAGPRVNTGELFF

v_call: TRBV5-1
j_call: TRBJ2-5
d_call: -
clone_size: -
cdr3_nt: TGCGCCAGCAGCTTGGGACTGGAGACGGAGACCCAGTACTTC
cdr3_aa: CASSLGLETETQYF

v_call: TRBV9
j_call: TRBJ2-1
d_call: TRBD2
clone_size: -
cdr3_nt: TGTGCCAGCAGCGTAGGACTAGCGCGAAGAACCACTTACAATGAGCAGTTCTTC
cdr3_aa: CASSVGLARRTTYNEQFF

v_call: TRBV4-1
j_call: TRBJ2-4
d_call: TRBD1
clone_size: few
cdr3_nt: TGCGCCAGCAGCCAGGGACAGGGGTATTCCAAAAACATTCAGTACTTC
cdr3_aa: CASSQGQGYSKNIQYF

v_call: TRBV5-1
j_call: TRBJ1-2
d_call: -
clone_size: -
cdr3_nt: TGCGCCAGCAGCTTGGGTACAGTTGGCTACACCTTC
cdr3_aa: CASSLGTVGYTF

v_call: TRBV10-2
j_call: TRBJ2-7
d_call: TRBD2
clone_size: -
cdr3_nt: TGCGCCAGCAGTCAGACTAGCGGGAGGGGTGAGCAGTACTTC
cdr3_aa: CASSQTSGRGEQYF

v_call: TRBV3-1/TRBV3-2
j_call: TRBJ1-2
d_call: -
clone_size: few
cdr3_nt: TGTGCCAGCAGCCAAGACGCAGGGCCAGTGGGCTACACCTTC
cdr3_aa: CASSQDAGPVGYTF

v_call: TRBV5-4
j_call: TRBJ1-1
d_call: -
clone_size: -
cdr3_nt: TGTGCCAGCAGCTCGCCTATGAACACTGAAGCTTTCTTT
cdr3_aa: CASSSPMNTEAFF

v_call: TRBV7-9
j_call: TRBJ2-1
d_call: TRBD1
clone_size: -
cdr3_nt: TGTGCCAGCAGCTCCCGGGACAGGGTCGTCTACAATGAGCAGTTCTTC
cdr3_aa: CASSSRDRVVYNEQFF

v_call: TRBV6-2/TRBV6-3
j_call: TRBJ2-3
d_call: TRBD2
clone_size: -
cdr3_nt: TGTGCCAGCAGTTACTCGGAACTAGCGGATAGCACAGATACGCAGTATTTT
cdr3_aa: CASSYSELADSTDTQYF

v_call: TRBV27
j_call: TRBJ1-2
d_call: -
clone_size: -
cdr3_nt: TGTGCCAGCAGTTTGCCCGGGCGCGGCTACACCTTC
cdr3_aa: CASSLPGRGYTF

v_call: TRBV11-2
j_call: TRBJ2-2
d_call: -
clone_size: few
cdr3_nt: TGTGCCAGCAGCCTTCTAGGTGTGGCCGGGGAGCTGTTTTTT
cdr3_aa: CASSLLGVAGELFF

v_call: TRBV2
j_call: TRBJ2-7
d_call: -
clone_size: -
cdr3_nt: TGTGCCAGCATAAAAAACGTTGGGTCGGGCGAGCAGTACTTC
cdr3_aa: CASIKNVGSGEQYF

v_call: TRBV6-5
j_call: TRBJ2-7
d_call: TRBD1
clone_size: -
cdr3_nt: TGTGCCAGCAGTTACTTCGGGACAGGATCCTACTACGAGCAGTACTTC
cdr3_aa: CASSYFGTGSYYEQYF

v_call: TRBV19
j_call: TRBJ2-1
d_call: TRBD2
clone_size: -
cdr3_nt: TGTGCCAGTAGTCGAACTCATCGGAGCGGGGGGTCCTACAATGAGCAGTTCTTC
cdr3_aa: CASSRTHRSGGSYNEQFF

v_call: TRBV19
j_call: TRBJ1-1
d_call: TRBD1
clone_size: -
cdr3_nt: TGTGCCAGTAGTATCGATGGCAGGGGGCTTACTGAAGCTTTCTTT
cdr3_aa: CASSIDGRGLTEAFF

v_call: TRBV12-2
j_call: TRBJ1-2
d_call: -
clone_size: -
cdr3_nt: TGTGCAAGTCGCTCGACAGGGGACGGTGGCTATGGCTACACCTTC
cdr3_aa: CASRSTGDGGYGYTF

v_call: TRBV19
j_call: TRBJ1-1
d_call: TRBD1
clone_size: -
cdr3_nt: TGTGCCAGTAGTCTTCAGGGGGACACTGAAGCTTTCTTT
cdr3_aa: CASSLQGDTEAFF

v_call: TRBV4-1
j_call: TRBJ2-5
d_call: TRBD2
clone_size: -
cdr3_nt: TGCGCCAGCAGCCAAGGGAACCTAGCGGGGCGGGGCGAGACCCAGTACTTC
cdr3_aa: CASSQGNLAGRGETQYF

v_call: TRBV6-5
j_call: TRBJ2-1
d_call: -
clone_size: -
cdr3_nt: TGTGCCAGCAGTCAGGACCGCGTCCACAATGAGCAGTTCTTC
cdr3_aa: CASSQDRVHNEQFF

v_call: TRBV7-2
j_call: TRBJ2-1
d_call: -
clone_size: -
cdr3_nt: TGTGCCAGCAGCTTAGTGACAGCCCAAAACAATGAGCAGTTCTTC
cdr3_aa: CASSLVTAQNNEQFF

v_call: TRBV28
j_call: TRBJ1-2
d_call: -
clone_size: -
cdr3_nt: TGTGCCAGCAGCTCCTCGTTAGATGGCTACACCTTC
cdr3_aa: CASSSSLDGYTF

v_call: TRBV6-2/TRBV6-3
j_call: TRBJ2-7
d_call: TRBD1
clone_size: -
cdr3_nt: TGTGCCAGCAGTTCCCTGGAGGACAGGAGATACGAGCAGTACTTC
cdr3_aa: CASSSLEDRRYEQYF

v_call: TRBV29-1
j_call: TRBJ1-1
d_call: TRBD1
clone_size: -
cdr3_nt: TGCAGCGGGACCTACGGGACAGGGTCGCCTGAAGCTTTCTTT
cdr3_aa: CSGTYGTGSPEAFF

v_call: TRBV5-1
j_call: TRBJ1-3
d_call: -
clone_size: -
cdr3_nt: TGCGCCAGCAGCTCGTCCGGACCTTCTTCTGGAAACACCATATATTTT
cdr3_aa: CASSSSGPSSGNTIYF

v_call: TRBV3-1/TRBV3-2
j_call: TRBJ2-7
d_call: TRBD2
clone_size: -
cdr3_nt: TGTGCCAGCAGCCAAGAGACTAGCGGGAGTGACGAGCAGTACTTC
cdr3_aa: CASSQETSGSDEQYF

v_call: TRBV7-6
j_call: TRBJ2-5
d_call: TRBD2
clone_size: -
cdr3_nt: TGTGCCAGCAGCTTAGGGGAGTGGGGGGGCCAGTACTTC
cdr3_aa: CASSLGEWGGQYF

v_call: TRBV4-1
j_call: TRBJ2-7
d_call: TRBD1
clone_size: -
cdr3_nt: TGCGCCAGCAGCCAAGGGCAGGGGGCCTACGAGCAGTACTTC
cdr3_aa: CASSQGQGAYEQYF

v_call: TRBV5-1
j_call: TRBJ2-1
d_call: -
clone_size: -
cdr3_nt: TGCGCCAGCAGCTTGTGGTCGCGGGCCGACAATGAGCAGTTCTTC
cdr3_aa: CASSLWSRADNEQFF

v_call: TRBV19
j_call: TRBJ2-3
d_call: -
clone_size: -
cdr3_nt: TGTGGAACAACGAGTGGTGGCACGCAGTATTTT
cdr3_aa: CGTTSGGTQYF

v_call: TRBV1
j_call: TRBJ1-5
d_call: -
clone_size: -
cdr3_nt: TGCACCAGCAGCCAAGACAGCAGGGCACAGGGTAGCAATCAGCCCCAGCATTTT
cdr3_aa: CTSSQDSRAQGSNQPQHF

v_call: TRBV15
j_call: TRBJ2-1
d_call: -
clone_size: -
cdr3_nt: TGTGCCACCAGCAGAGAGGGGCCCGGGCTTGATGAGCAGTTCTTC
cdr3_aa: CATSREGPGLDEQFF

v_call: TRBV9
j_call: TRBJ2-7
d_call: -
clone_size: few
cdr3_nt: TGTGCCAGCAGCGCCGGCCACGGAGCCTACGAGCAGTACTTC
cdr3_aa: CASSAGHGAYEQYF

v_call: TRBV4-1
j_call: TRBJ2-1
d_call: -
clone_size: medium-sized
cdr3_nt: TGCGCCAGCAGCAGGGACTTTAACAATGAGCAGTTCTTC
cdr3_aa: CASSRDFNNEQFF

v_call: TRBV7-9
j_call: TRBJ2-7
d_call: TRBD1
clone_size: -
cdr3_nt: TGTGCCAGCAGCCGGCCCGGGACAGGGGGCTCCTACGAGCAGTACTTC
cdr3_aa: CASSRPGTGGSYEQYF

v_call: TRBV19
j_call: TRBJ2-2
d_call: -
clone_size: -
cdr3_nt: TGTGCCAGTAGTGCCCGACAGAGAGGGGCCGGGGAGCTGTTTTTT
cdr3_aa: CASSARQRGAGELFF